The rows below give T cell receptor beta chains drawn from one sample of a study of T cells in Graves' hyperthyroidism and ophthalmopathy. From the multiplex PCR reads, TCRdb called clonotypes with MiXCR, one entry per CDR3 protein. The data hold hundreds of thousands of distinct CDR3 sequences, with roughly 15% observed a single time. The sample comprised blood. These receptor sequences come from a woman aged 55-70 years with Graves' ophthalmopathy. The CDR3 runs from the conserved cysteine through the conserved F or W. The D gene is left open where the match is weak. Where a row states a size, it is once, few, many or the class of an expanded clone; other rows omit it.

j_gene | abundance | v_gene | d_gene | CDR3aa | CDR3nt
TRBJ2-2 | many | TRBV10-3 | NA | CAIRRTERGRNTGELFF | TGTGCCATCAGGAGGACAGAACGTGGGCGCAACACCGGGGAGCTGTTTTTT
TRBJ1-1 | many | TRBV5-1 | TRBD1 | CASSLVIGTEGTEAFF | TGCGCCAGCAGCTTGGTAATTGGGACAGAGGGCACTGAAGCTTTCTTT
TRBJ2-7 | many | TRBV3-1 | NA | CASSHRRSYEQYF | TGTGCCAGCAGCCACCGACGCTCCTACGAGCAGTACTTC
TRBJ2-3 | many | TRBV18 | TRBD2 | CASSPRPAGVGDTQYF | TGTGCCAGCTCACCACGCCCAGCGGGAGTGGGAGATACGCAGTATTTT
TRBJ2-5 | many | TRBV30 | NA | CAWRHPTKETQYF | TGTGCCTGGAGACACCCCACCAAAGAGACCCAGTACTTC
TRBJ2-6 | many | TRBV6-1 | NA | CASSEFNGANVLTF | TGTGCCAGCAGTGAATTCAACGGGGCCAACGTCCTGACTTTC
TRBJ2-3 | many | TRBV5-1 | NA | CASSSGVGTDTQYF | TGCGCCAGCAGCTCGGGAGTCGGCACAGATACGCAGTATTTT
TRBJ2-1 | NA | TRBV20-1 | TRBD1 | CSAIRQGNEQFF | TGCAGTGCTATCAGACAGGGGAATGAGCAGTTCTTC
TRBJ2-1 | many | TRBV6-1 | NA | CASKESSYNEQFF | TGTGCCAGCAAGGAAAGCTCCTACAATGAGCAGTTCTTC
TRBJ2-3 | many | TRBV28 | TRBD1 | CASSRQGAPSDTQYF | TGTGCCAGCAGCCGACAGGGGGCGCCCTCAGATACGCAGTATTTT
TRBJ1-5 | many | TRBV2 | NA | CASSDDLAQPQHF | TGTGCCAGCAGTGATGATTTAGCCCAGCCCCAGCATTTT
TRBJ2-1 | NA | TRBV3-1 | NA | CASSQASNNEQFF | TGTGCCAGCAGCCAAGCTAGCAACAATGAGCAGTTCTTC
TRBJ2-7 | NA | TRBV5-4 | NA | CASSLPAGGQIYEQYF | TGTGCCAGCAGCTTGCCGGCCGGGGGACAGATCTACGAGCAGTACTTC
TRBJ2-2 | NA | TRBV14 | TRBD2 | CASSRRRLAGDTGELFF | TGTGCCAGCAGCCGCAGGCGACTAGCGGGAGACACCGGGGAGCTGTTTTTT
TRBJ2-1 | many | TRBV5-1 | TRBD1 | CASSLFRGRNEQFF | TGCGCCAGCAGCTTGTTTAGGGGGCGAAATGAGCAGTTCTTC
TRBJ1-2 | few | TRBV5-1 | NA | CASRVETIHGYTF | TGCGCCAGCCGTGTAGAGACTATTCATGGCTACACCTTC
TRBJ2-1 | many | TRBV12-5 | TRBD1 | CASGLVQGVYNEQFF | TGTGCTAGTGGTTTGGTCCAGGGGGTCTACAATGAGCAGTTCTTC
TRBJ2-1 | few | TRBV6-5 | NA | CASSYSGLGEQFF | TGTGCCAGCAGTTACTCCGGCCTAGGTGAGCAGTTCTTC
TRBJ2-7 | many | TRBV7-9 | TRBD1 | CASSLSFDRGSDYEQYF | TGTGCCAGCAGCCTCTCCTTTGACAGGGGGTCCGACTACGAGCAGTACTTC
TRBJ2-3 | many | TRBV6-1 | NA | CASSEDLRPFTQYF | TGTGCCAGCAGTGAAGACCTCCGGCCCTTTACGCAGTATTTT
TRBJ2-5 | many | TRBV7-2 | NA | CASSLGGRRQQETQYF | TGTGCCAGCAGCTTAGGGGGCCGGCGGCAGCAAGAGACCCAGTACTTC
TRBJ1-1 | NA | TRBV7-2 | NA | CASSLVRGSEAFF | TGTGCCAGCAGCTTAGTAAGGGGTTCTGAAGCTTTCTTT
TRBJ2-1 | many | TRBV28 | TRBD2 | CASSLVGRWGTSGGNNEQFF | TGTGCCAGCAGTTTAGTTGGACGGTGGGGGACTAGCGGGGGCAACAATGAGCAGTTCTTC
TRBJ2-1 | many | TRBV28 | TRBD2 | CASSSYLFAGDAEFF | TGTGCCAGCAGTTCCTACCTCTTTGCGGGAGATGCCGAGTTCTTC
TRBJ2-7 | many | TRBV7-2 | TRBD1 | CASSSRTGGLYEQYF | TGTGCCAGCAGCTCCCGGACAGGGGGCTTGTACGAGCAGTACTTC
TRBJ2-5 | NA | TRBV2 | TRBD1 | CASNRQGQETQYF | TGTGCCAGCAACCGACAGGGGCAAGAGACCCAGTACTTC